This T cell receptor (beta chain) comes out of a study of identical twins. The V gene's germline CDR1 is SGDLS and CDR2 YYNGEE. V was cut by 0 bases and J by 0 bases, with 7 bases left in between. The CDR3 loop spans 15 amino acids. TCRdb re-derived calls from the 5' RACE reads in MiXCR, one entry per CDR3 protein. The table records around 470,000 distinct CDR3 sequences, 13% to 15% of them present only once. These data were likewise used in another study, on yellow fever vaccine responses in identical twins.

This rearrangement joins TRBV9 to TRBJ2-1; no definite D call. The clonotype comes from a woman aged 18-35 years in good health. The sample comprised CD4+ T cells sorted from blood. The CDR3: CASSVEDGSYNEQFF. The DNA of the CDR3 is TGTGCCAGCAGCGTAGAGGACGGCTCCTACAATGAGCAGTTCTTC.